This T cell receptor (beta chain) was profiled in a study of cytomegalovirus exposure and HLA in healthy donors. About the study: Caucasian-associated ancestry cluster membership applied to less than 85% of several hundred genotyped donors.

Unmatched junction bases numbered 7, after V lost 3 bases and J lost 7 bases. Germline lookup yields CDR1 KGHSH and CDR2 LQKENI. The CDR3 consists of 15 residues. The primer mix had 60 Vbeta and 13 Jbeta primers. Profiling relied on immunoSEQ multiplex PCR, and the TCRdb table lists in-frame clones only, not all of them. Its listing shows roughly 120,000 clones. The chain uses TRBV18 and TRBJ2-1; 9 bases fit TRBD1. This sequence originates from a man aged 18 to 35 in good health and CMV-seronegative. What was sequenced was PBMCs. The CDR3 nucleotides are TGTGCCAGCTCACCGAACACAGGGGGCGGGAATGAGCAGTTCTTC. It specifies CASSPNTGGGNEQFF.